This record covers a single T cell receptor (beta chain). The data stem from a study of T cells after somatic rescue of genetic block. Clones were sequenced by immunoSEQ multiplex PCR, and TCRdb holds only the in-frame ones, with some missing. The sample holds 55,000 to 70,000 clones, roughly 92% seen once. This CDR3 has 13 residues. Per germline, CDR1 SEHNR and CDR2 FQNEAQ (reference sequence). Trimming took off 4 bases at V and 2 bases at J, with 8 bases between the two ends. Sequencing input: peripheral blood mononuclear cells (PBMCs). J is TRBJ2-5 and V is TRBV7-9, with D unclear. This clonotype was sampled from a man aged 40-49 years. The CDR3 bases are TGTGCCAGCAGCTGGGGTAGTCAAGAGACCCAGTACTTC. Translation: CASSWGSQETQYF.